This TCR beta chain was recorded in a study of shared clonotypes between healthy human individuals. Study-wide background: Aged between 18 and 49, the donors were a couple of women and three men. Each donor's CD4 naive and CD4 memory cells filled three plates apiece, CD8 naive two, and CD8 memory one.

This clone has just one count. What it binds is not known. Profiling relied on immunoSEQ multiplex PCR, and the TCRdb table lists in-frame clones only, not all of them. The sample lists some 1,600,000 clones; nearly 99% were seen once. Findings and caveats of the study: With four donors compared, approximately 5% of naive CD4 clonotypes were shared. Naive subsets generally had larger estimated richness than memory subsets.

Germline CDR1 reads SQVTM; CDR2 reads ANQGSEA. The V gene lost 4 bases and the J gene lost 2 bases, with 6 bases spanning the gap. The CDR3 has 11 residues. This receptor was taken from a man aged 30 to 45 in good health. The source material was naive CD4+ T cells sorted from blood. Subset: CD45RA+ positively selected. The chain couples TRBV29-1 to TRBJ2-7; D not resolved. CDR3 residues: CSVAYTYEQYF. CDR3 nucleotide sequence: TGCAGCGTTGCCTATACCTACGAGCAGTACTTC.